The sequence of this TCR beta chain was determined in a study of T cell clones after liver transplantation. Sequenced by immunoSEQ multiplex PCR; TCRdb stores in-frame clones only, minus some. Here the sample spans 90,000 to 120,000 clones, more than 75% being singletons. The sample consisted of CD4+ T cells from blood, taken before liver transplant. The receptor comes from a human donor who received a liver transplant.

The CDR3 protein is CASSPLRGAQETQYF. The DNA of the CDR3 is TGTGCCAGCAGCCCCTTGCGGGGGGCTCAAGAGACCCAGTACTTC. V usage is TRBV11-2 and J usage is TRBJ2-5; TRBD2 aligns across 8 bases. Losses at the gene ends were 5 bases for V and 2 bases for J; bases not matched to a gene: 7. The germline CDR1 and CDR2 sequences are SGHAT and FQNNGV. The length of the CDR3 is 15 residues. The whole variable domain, filled in from reference TRBV11-2 and TRBJ2-5, reads EAGVAQSPRYKIIEKRQSVAFWCNPISGHATLYWYQQILGQGPKLLIQFQNNGVVDDSQLPKDRFSAERLKGVDSTLKIQPAKLEDSAVYLCASSPLRGAQETQYFGPGTRLLVL.